This T cell receptor beta chain was sequenced in a study of CD8+CD57+ T cells in acquired aplastic anemia. Study-wide context: The mean DNA yield obtained from sorted CD4+ and CD8+ cells came to 3 to 3.5 ug.

This clonotype was found many times. In patients chosen for sequencing, flow cytometry had shown CD8+CD57+ cell expansion. All participating patients were living with severe acquired aplastic anemia. The template used for profiling TCR beta VDJ and CDR3 was genomic DNA. TCRdb called the reads again in MiXCR, with one record for every CDR3 protein. The sample consists of 450,000 to 600,000 distinct CDR3 sequences, roughly 34% of them appearing once. The CDR3 extends over 13 amino acids. Trimming took off 5 bases at V and 5 bases at J, with 12 bases between the two ends. The V gene's germline CDR1 is SNHLY and CDR2 FYNNEI.

This receptor was taken from a human donor with aplastic anemia. This chain uses TRBV2 with TRBJ2-5; D gene uncertain. The sequenced sample was sorted CD4+, CD8+, or CD8+CD57+ T cells (not recorded which) from PBMCs. The CDR3 here is CASSNGDWETQYF. DNA for the CDR3: TGTGCCAGCAGTAATGGGGATTGGGAGACCCAGTACTTC.